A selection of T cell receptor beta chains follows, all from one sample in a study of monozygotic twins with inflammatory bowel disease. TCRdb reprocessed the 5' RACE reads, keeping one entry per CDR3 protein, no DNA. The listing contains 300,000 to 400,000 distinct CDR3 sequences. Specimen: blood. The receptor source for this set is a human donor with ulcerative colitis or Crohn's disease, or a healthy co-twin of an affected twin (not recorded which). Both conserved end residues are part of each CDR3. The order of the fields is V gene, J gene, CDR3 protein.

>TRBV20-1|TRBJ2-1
CSATGPDDEQFF
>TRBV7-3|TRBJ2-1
CASSLGFGGALDEQFF
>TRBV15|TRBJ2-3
CATSEWGRAADTQYF
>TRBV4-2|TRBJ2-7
CASSQGAKSYEQYF
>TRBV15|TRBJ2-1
CATSRDLSRGRFDNEQFF
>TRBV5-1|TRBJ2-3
CASSPWQGEADTQYF
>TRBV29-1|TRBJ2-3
CSVRTDSTDTQYF
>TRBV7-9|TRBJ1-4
CASSLGGAPDEKLFF
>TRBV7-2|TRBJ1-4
CASSLDVEKLFF
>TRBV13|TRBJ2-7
CASSLGYHEQYF
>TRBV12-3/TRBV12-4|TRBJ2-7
CASTSGTGAVREQYF
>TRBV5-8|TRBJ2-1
CASSLGSGLTEQFF
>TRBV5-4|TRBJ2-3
CASSFRDILTTTDTQYF
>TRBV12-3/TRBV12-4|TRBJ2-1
CASRPGTYNEQFF
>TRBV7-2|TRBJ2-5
CASSLRTPPETQYF
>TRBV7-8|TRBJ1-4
CASSASGTTNEKLFF
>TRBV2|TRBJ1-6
CASSAVGMSNSPLHF
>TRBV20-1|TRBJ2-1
CSARPGSDLTHYNEQFF
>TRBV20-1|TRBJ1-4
CSASAVRSSGFNEKLFF
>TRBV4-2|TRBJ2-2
CASSFPPGKNTGELFF
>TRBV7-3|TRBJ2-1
CASSLYGTRGGQGNEQFF
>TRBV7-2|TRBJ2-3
CASSLVRQASTDTQYF
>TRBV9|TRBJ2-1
CASSVGPRYNEQFF
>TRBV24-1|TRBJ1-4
CATSASRMSEKLFF
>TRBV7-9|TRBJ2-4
CASSYGGVENIQYF
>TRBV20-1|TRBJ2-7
CSAYDGEHYEQYF
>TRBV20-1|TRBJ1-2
CSASSGQRYGYTF
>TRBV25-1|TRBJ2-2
CASRQTTGELFF
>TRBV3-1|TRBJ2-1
CASSQDAGGHYNEQFF
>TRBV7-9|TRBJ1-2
CASSLARTGGHGYTF
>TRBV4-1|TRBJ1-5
CASSQDQGGHQPQHF
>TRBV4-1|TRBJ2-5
CASSQLVRQETQYF
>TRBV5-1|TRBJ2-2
CASSLEGDGELFF
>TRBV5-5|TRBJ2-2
CASSLGWTGTGELFF
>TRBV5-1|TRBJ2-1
CASSSGLSYNEQFF
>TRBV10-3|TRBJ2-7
CATSAGNKNEQYF
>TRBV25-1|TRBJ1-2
CASSGAGSAFVYGYTF